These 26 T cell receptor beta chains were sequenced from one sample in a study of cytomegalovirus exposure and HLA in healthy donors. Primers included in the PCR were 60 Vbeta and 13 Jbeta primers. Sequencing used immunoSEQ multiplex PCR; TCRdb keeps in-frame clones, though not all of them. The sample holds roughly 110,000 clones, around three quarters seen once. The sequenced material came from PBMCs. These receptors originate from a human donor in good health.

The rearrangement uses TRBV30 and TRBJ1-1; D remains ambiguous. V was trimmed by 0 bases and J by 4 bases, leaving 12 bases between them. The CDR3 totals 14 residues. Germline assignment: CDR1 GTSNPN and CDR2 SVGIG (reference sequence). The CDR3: CAWSVMTPGTEAFF. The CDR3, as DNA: TGTGCCTGGAGTGTCATGACTCCGGGCACTGAAGCTTTCTTT.

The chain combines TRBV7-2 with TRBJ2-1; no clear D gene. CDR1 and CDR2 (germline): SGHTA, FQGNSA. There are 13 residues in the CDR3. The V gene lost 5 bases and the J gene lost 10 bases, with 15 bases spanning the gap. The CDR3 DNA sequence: TGTGCCAGCAGCCTTGCGTCATTTCGGGAGCAGTTCTTC. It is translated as CASSLASFREQFF.

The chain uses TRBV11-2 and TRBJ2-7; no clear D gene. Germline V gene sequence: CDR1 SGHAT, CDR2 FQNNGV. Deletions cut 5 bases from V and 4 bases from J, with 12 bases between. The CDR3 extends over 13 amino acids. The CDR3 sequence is CASSPVTPYEQYF. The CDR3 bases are TGTGCCAGCAGCCCAGTCACCCCTTACGAGCAGTACTTC.

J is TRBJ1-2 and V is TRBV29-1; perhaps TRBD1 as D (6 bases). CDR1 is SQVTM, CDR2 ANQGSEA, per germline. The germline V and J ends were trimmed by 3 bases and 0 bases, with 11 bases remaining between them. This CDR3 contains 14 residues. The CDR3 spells CSVDVDRANYGYTF. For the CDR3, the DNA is TGCAGCGTTGACGTGGACAGAGCTAACTATGGCTACACCTTC.

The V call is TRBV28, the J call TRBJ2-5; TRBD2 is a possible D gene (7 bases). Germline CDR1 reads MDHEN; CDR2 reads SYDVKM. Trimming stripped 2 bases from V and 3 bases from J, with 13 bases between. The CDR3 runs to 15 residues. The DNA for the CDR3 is TGTGCCAGCAGTTTAAGGGGGGGAAGGGAAGAGACCCAGTACTTC. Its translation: CASSLRGGREETQYF. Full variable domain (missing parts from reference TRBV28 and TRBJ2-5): DVKVTQSSRYLVKRTGEKVFLECVQDMDHENMFWYRQDPGLGLRLIYFSYDVKMKEKGDIPEGYSVSREKKERFSLILESASTNQTSMYLCASSLRGGREETQYFGPGTRLLVL.

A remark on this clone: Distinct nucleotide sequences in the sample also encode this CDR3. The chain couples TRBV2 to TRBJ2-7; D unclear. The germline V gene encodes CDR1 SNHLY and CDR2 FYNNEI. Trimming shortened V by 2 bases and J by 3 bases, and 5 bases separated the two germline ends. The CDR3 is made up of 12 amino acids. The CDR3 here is CASSERGYEQYF. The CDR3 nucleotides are TGTGCCAGCAGTGAAAGAGGCTACGAGCAGTACTTC.

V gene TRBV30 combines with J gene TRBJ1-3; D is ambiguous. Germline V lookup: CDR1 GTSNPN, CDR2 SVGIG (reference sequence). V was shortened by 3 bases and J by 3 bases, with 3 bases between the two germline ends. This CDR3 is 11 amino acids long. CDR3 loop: CAWSNGNTIYF. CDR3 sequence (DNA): TGTGCCTGGAGCAATGGAAACACCATATATTTT.

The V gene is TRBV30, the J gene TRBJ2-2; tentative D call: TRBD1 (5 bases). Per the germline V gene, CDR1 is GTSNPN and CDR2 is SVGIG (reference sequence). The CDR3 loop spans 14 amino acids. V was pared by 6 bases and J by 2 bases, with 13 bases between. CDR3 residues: CACATDRNTGELFF. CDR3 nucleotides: TGTGCCTGCGCCACAGACAGAAACACCGGGGAGCTGTTTTTT.

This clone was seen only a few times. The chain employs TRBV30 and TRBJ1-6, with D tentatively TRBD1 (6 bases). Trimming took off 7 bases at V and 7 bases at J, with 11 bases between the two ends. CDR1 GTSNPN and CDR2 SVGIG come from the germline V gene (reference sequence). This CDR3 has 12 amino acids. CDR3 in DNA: TGTGCCTCCGGGACAACGAATTCACCCCTCCACTTT. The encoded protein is CASGTTNSPLHF.

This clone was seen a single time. Here the CDR3 reads CASSLQGGADTQYF. The CDR3 nucleotides read TGCGCCAGCAGCCTACAGGGAGGGGCAGATACGCAGTATTTT. The rearrangement links TRBV4-1 to TRBJ2-3; TRBD2 might be the D (7 bases). This CDR3 region has 14 residues. The ends were cut back, 4 bases at V and 4 bases at J, with 12 bases in the middle. Germline CDR1 reads MGHRA; CDR2 reads YSYEKL.

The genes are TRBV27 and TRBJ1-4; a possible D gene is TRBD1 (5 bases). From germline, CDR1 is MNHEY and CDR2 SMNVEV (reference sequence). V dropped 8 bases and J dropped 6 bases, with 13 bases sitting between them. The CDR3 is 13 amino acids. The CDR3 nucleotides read TGTGCCAGCCGTGACAGCAATTATGAAAAACTGTTTTTT. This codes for CASRDSNYEKLFF. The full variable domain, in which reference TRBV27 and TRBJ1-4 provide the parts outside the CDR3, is EAQVTQNPRYLITVTGKKLTVTCSQNMNHEYMSWYRQDPGLGLRQIYYSMNVEVTDKGDVPEGYKVSRKEKRNFPLILESPSPNQTSLYFCASRDSNYEKLFFGSGTQLSVL.

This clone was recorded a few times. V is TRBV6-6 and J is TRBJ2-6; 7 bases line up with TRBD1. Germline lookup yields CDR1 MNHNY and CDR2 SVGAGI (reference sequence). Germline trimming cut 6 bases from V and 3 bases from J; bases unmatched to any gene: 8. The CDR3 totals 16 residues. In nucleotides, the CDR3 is TGTGCCAGCAGAGACAGAGGGGGCTTTGGGGCCAACGTCCTGACTTTC. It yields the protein CASRDRGGFGANVLTF.

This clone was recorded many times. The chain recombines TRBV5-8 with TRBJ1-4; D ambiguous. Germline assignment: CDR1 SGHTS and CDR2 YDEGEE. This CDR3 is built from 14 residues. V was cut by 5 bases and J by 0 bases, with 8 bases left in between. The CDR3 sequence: CASRRGATNEKLFF. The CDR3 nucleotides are TGTGCCAGCAGGCGTGGAGCAACTAATGAAAAACTGTTTTTT.

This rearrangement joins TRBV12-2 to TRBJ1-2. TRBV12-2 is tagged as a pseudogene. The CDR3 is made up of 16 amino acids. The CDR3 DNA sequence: TGTGCAAGTCGCTCTCCGGGGGGGACAGTCAACTATGGCTACACCTTC. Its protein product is CASRSPGGTVNYGYTF.

The CDR3, as DNA: TGCGCCAGCAGTGGGTTGGGGGCGGCGAGCTCCTACAATGAGCAGTTCTTC. Its protein product is CASSGLGAASSYNEQFF. The chain recombines TRBV10-1 with TRBJ2-1; possibly TRBD1 for D (6 bases). The CDR3 extends over 17 amino acids. Germline CDR1 WNHNN, CDR2 SYGVQD (reference sequence). With 4 bases removed from V and 0 bases from J, the gap between germline ends came to 16 bases.

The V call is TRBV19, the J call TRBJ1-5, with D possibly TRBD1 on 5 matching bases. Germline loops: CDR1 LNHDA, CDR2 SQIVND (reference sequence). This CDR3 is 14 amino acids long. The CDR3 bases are TGTGCGACACAGGAGCTTAATAGCAATCAGCCCCAGCATTTT. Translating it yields CATQELNSNQPQHF. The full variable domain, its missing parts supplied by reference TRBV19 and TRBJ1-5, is DGGITQSPKYLFRKEGQNVTLSCEQNLNHDAMYWYRQDPGQGLRLIYYSQIVNDFQKGDIAEGYSVSREKKESFPLTVTSAQKNPTAFYLCATQELNSNQPQHFGDGTRLSIL.

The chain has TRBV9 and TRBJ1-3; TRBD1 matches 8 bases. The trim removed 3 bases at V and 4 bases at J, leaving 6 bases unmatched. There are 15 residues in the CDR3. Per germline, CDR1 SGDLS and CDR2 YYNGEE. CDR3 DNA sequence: TGTGCCAGCAGCGATCGACAGGGGAGCGGAAACACCATATATTTT. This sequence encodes CASSDRQGSGNTIYF.

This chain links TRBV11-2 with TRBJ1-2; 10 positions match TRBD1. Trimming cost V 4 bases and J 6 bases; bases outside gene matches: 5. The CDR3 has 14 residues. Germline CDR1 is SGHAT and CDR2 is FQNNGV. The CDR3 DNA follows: TGTGCCAGCAGCTCAGGGACAGGGGTTAATGGCTACACCTTC. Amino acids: CASSSGTGVNGYTF.

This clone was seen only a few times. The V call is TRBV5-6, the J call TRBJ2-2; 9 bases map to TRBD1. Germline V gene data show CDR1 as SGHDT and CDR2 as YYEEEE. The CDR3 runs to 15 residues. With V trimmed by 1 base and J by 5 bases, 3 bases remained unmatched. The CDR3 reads CASSLSDRGTGELFF. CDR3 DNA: TGTGCCAGCAGCTTGTCGGACAGGGGTACCGGGGAGCTGTTTTTT.

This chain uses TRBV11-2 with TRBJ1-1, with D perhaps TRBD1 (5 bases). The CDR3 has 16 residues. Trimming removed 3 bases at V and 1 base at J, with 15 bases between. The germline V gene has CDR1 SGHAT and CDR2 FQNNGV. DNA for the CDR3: TGTGCCAGCAGCTTGGTTTCAGGGAACAAGAACACTGAAGCTTTCTTT. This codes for CASSLVSGNKNTEAFF.

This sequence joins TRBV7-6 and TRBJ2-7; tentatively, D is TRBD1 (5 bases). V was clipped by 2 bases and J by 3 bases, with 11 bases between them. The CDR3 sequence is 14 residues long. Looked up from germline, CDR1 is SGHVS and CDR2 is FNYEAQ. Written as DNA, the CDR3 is TGTGCCAGCAGCTTAACCGGACAAAGCTACGAGCAGTACTTC. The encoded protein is CASSLTGQSYEQYF.

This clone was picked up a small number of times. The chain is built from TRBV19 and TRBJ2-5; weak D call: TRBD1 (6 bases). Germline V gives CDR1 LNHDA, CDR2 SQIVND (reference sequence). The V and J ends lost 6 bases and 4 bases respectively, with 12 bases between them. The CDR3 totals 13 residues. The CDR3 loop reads CASRLGAGETQYF. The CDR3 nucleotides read TGTGCCAGTAGGCTGGGGGCGGGAGAGACCCAGTACTTC.

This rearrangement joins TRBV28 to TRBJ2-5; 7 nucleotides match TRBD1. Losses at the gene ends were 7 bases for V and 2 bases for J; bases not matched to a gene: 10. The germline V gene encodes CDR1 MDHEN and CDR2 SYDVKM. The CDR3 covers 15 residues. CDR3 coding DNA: TGTGCCAGCACCCCAGGGGGAGCCTTTCAAGAGACCCAGTACTTC. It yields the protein CASTPGGAFQETQYF. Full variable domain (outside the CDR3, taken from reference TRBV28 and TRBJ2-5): DVKVTQSSRYLVKRTGEKVFLECVQDMDHENMFWYRQDPGLGLRLIYFSYDVKMKEKGDIPEGYSVSREKKERFSLILESASTNQTSMYLCASTPGGAFQETQYFGPGTRLLVL.

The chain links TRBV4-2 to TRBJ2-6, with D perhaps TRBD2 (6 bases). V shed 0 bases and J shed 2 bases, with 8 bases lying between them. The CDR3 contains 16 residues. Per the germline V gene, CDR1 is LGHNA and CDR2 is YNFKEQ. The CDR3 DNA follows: TGTGCCAGCAGCCAAGATCGGGGGACTGGGGCCAACGTCCTGACTTTC. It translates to CASSQDRGTGANVLTF.

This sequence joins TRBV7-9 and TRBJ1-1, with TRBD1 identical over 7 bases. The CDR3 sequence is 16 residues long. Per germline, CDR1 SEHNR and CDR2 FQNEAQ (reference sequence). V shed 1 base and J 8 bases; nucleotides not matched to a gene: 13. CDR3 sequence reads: CASSLGSERQGVEAFF. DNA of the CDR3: TGTGCCAGCAGCTTAGGATCCGAGAGACAGGGTGTAGAAGCTTTCTTT.

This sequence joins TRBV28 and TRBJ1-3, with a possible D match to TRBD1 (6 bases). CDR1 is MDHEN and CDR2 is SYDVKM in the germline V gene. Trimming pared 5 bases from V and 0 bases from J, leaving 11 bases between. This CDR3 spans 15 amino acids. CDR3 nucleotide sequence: TGTGCCAGCAGTCTACAGGGTACCTCTGGAAACACCATATATTTT. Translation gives CASSLQGTSGNTIYF.